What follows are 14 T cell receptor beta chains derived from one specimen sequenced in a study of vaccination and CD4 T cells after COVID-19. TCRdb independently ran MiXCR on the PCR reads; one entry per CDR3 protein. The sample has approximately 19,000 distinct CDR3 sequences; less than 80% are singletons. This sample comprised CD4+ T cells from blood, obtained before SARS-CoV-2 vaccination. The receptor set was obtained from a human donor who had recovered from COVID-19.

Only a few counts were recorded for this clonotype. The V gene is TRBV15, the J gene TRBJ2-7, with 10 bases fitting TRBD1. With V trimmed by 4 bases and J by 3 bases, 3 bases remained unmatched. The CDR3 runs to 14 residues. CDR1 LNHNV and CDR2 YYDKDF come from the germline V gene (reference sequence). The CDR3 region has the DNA TGTGCCACCAGCAACCGGGACAGGGGCTACGAGCAGTACTTC. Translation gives CATSNRDRGYEQYF.

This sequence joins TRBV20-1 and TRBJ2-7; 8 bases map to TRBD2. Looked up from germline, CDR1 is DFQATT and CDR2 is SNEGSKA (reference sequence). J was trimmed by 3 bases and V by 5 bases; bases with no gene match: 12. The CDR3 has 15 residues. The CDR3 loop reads CSAGLRGRSYYEQYF. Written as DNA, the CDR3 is TGCAGTGCTGGACTTCGCGGGAGGTCCTACTACGAGCAGTACTTC.

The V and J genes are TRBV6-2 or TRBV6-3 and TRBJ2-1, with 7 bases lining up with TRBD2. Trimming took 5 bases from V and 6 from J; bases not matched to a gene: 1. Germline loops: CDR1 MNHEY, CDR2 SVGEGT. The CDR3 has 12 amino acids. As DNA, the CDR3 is TGTGCCAGCAGTCGGACTAGCAATGAGCAGTTCTTC. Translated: CASSRTSNEQFF.

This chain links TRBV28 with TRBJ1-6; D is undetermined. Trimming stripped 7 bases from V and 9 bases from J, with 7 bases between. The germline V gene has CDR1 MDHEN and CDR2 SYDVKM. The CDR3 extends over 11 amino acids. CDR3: CASTQFSPLHF. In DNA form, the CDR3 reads TGTGCCAGCACACAGTTTTCACCCCTCCACTTT.

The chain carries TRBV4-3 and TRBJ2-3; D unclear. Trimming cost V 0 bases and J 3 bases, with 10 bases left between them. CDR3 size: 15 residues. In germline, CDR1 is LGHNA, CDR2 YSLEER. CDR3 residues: CASSQDGVKTDTQYF. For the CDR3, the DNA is TGCGCCAGCAGCCAAGATGGGGTCAAAACAGATACGCAGTATTTT.

CDR3 loop: CASSPGGWPGNTIYF. Here the CDR3 DNA reads TGTGCCAGCAGCCCCGGCGGGTGGCCGGGAAACACCATATATTTT. The V call is TRBV6-1, the J call TRBJ1-3; D not certain. Trimming shortened V by 6 bases and J by 4 bases, and 16 bases separated the two germline ends. The CDR3 loop spans 15 amino acids. CDR1 and CDR2 from the germline V gene are MNHNS and SASEGT.

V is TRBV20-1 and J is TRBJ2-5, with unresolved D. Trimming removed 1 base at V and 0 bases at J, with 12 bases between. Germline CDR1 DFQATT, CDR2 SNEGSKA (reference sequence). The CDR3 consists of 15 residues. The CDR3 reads CSARAAVGYQETQYF. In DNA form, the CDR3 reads TGCAGTGCTAGAGCCGCTGTGGGATACCAAGAGACCCAGTACTTC.

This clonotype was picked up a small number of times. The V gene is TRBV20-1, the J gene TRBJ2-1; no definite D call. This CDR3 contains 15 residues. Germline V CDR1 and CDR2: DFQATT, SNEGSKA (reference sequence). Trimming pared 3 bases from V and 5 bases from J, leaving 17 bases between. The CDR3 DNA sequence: TGCAGTGCTAGTTCGCCATGGAGTTCCCACAATGAGCAGTTCTTC. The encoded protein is CSASSPWSSHNEQFF.

In nucleotides, the CDR3 is TGTGCCAGCAGTTTACGATACCACAATGAGCAGTTCTTC. It is translated as CASSLRYHNEQFF. The rearrangement uses TRBV12-3 or TRBV12-4 and TRBJ2-1, with D hard to call. The CDR3 spans 13 residues. Trimming cost V 2 bases and J 5 bases, with 7 bases left between them.

CDR3 sequence reads: CASSIVLAAGAIAKNIQYF. Written as DNA, the CDR3 is TGTGCCAGTAGTATTGTCTTAGCCGCAGGGGCCATAGCCAAAAACATTCAGTACTTC. The chain recombines TRBV19 with TRBJ2-4; possible D gene TRBD1, 6 bases. The V gene's germline CDR1 is LNHDA and CDR2 SQIVND (reference sequence). This CDR3 region has 19 residues. V was clipped by 3 bases and J by 0 bases, with 21 bases between them. Looking up the rest from reference TRBV19 and TRBJ2-4 gives the full variable domain: DGGITQSPKYLFRKEGQNVTLSCEQNLNHDAMYWYRQDPGQGLRLIYYSQIVNDFQKGDIAEGYSVSREKKESFPLTVTSAQKNPTAFYLCASSIVLAAGAIAKNIQYFGAGTRLSVL.

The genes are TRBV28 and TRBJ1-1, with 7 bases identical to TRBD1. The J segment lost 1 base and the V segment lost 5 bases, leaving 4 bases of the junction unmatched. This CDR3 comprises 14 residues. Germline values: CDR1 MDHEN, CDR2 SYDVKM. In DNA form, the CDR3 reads TGTGCCAGCAGTACCCGGACAGGGAACACTGAAGCTTTCTTT. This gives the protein CASSTRTGNTEAFF.

CDR3 nucleotide sequence: TGTGCCAGCAGCTCCTCAGGGGACAGAAATTCACCCCTCCACTTT. As protein: CASSSSGDRNSPLHF. This chain links TRBV7-3 with TRBJ1-6, with 7 bases lining up with TRBD1. V lost 4 bases, J lost 7 bases, and 7 bases stayed unmatched. This CDR3 spans 15 amino acids. Germline V gene data show CDR1 as SGHTA and CDR2 as FQGTGA.

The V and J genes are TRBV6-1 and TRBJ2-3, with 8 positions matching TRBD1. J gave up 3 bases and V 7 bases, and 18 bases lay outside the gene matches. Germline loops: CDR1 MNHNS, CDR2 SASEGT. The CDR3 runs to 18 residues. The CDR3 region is CASTPGLSYRGVTDTQYF. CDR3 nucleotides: TGTGCCAGCACCCCAGGCCTCTCTTACAGGGGGGTGACAGATACGCAGTATTTT.

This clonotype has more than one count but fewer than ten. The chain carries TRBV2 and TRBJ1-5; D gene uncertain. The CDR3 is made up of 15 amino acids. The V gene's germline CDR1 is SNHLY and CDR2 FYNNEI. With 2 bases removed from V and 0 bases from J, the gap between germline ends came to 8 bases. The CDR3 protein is CASSERHNSNQPQHF. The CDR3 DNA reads TGTGCCAGCAGTGAACGACACAATAGCAATCAGCCCCAGCATTTT. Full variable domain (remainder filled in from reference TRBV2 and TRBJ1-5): EPEVTQTPSHQVTQMGQEVILRCVPISNHLYFYWYRQILGQKVEFLVSFYNNEISEKSEIFDDQFSVERPDGSNFTLKIRSTKLEDSAMYFCASSERHNSNQPQHFGDGTRLSIL.